These 18 T cell receptor beta chains came from one sample sequenced in a study of vaccination effects on CD4 cells after COVID-19. The protocol was immunoSEQ multiplex PCR, while the TCRdb copy is restricted to in-frame clones and leaves out a portion. This table has tens of thousands of clones, around 76% appearing once. Antigens for these TCRs are unknown. Scientists isolated CD4+ T cells after a roughly 10-day culture period ended. Sequencing used CD4+ T cells from PBMCs cultured without peptide, obtained before COVID-19 vaccination. These receptors all stem from a human donor who had a prior SARS-CoV-2 infection.

The chain carries TRBV19 and TRBJ2-1; D unclear. The CDR3 totals 15 residues. The V end lost 1 base, the J end lost 1 base, and 8 bases lay between the germline ends. CDR1 LNHDA and CDR2 SQIVND come from the germline V gene (reference sequence). The CDR3 spells CASSIGLGSYNEQFF. DNA for the CDR3: TGTGCCAGTAGTATAGGGCTAGGATCCTACAATGAGCAGTTCTTC. Variable domain in full (rest from reference TRBV19 and TRBJ2-1): DGGITQSPKYLFRKEGQNVTLSCEQNLNHDAMYWYRQDPGQGLRLIYYSQIVNDFQKGDIAEGYSVSREKKESFPLTVTSAQKNPTAFYLCASSIGLGSYNEQFFGPGTRLTVL.

The chain uses TRBV10-3 and TRBJ1-5, with 7 bases aligning to TRBD1. V trimming: 8 bases; J trimming: 1 base; junction bases outside the gene matches: 14. CDR1 and CDR2 (germline): ENHRY, SYGVKD. This CDR3 contains 17 residues. This CDR3 reads CAIGGGLGTASNQPQHF. Written as DNA, the CDR3 is TGTGCCATCGGTGGGGGGTTAGGGACAGCGAGCAATCAGCCCCAGCATTTT.

The V and J genes are TRBV6-5 and TRBJ1-1; 9 bases agree with TRBD1. The CDR3 has 14 residues. V shed 7 bases, J shed 4 bases, and the junction held 7 bases outside the gene matches. CDR1 MNHEY and CDR2 SVGAGI come from the germline V gene. CDR3 amino acids: CASIKTGGATEAFF. In nucleotides, the CDR3 is TGTGCCAGCATCAAGACAGGGGGGGCCACTGAAGCTTTCTTT.

The chain recombines TRBV5-1 with TRBJ2-3; D tentatively fits TRBD1 or TRBD2 (5 bases each). This CDR3 region has 14 residues. Deletions cut 4 bases from V and 3 bases from J, with 12 bases between. Germline CDR1 SGHRS, CDR2 YFSETQ. The CDR3 sequence is CASSRPEGTDTQYF. The CDR3 DNA reads as TGCGCCAGCAGCCGACCTGAGGGGACAGATACGCAGTATTTT.

The chain combines TRBV10-2 with TRBJ2-7; tentative D call: TRBD2 (6 bases). The CDR3 length is 14 residues. The V end lost 7 bases, the J end lost 0 bases, and 13 bases lay between the germline ends. The germline V gene has CDR1 WSHSY and CDR2 SAAADI. The CDR3, as DNA: TGCGCCAGCAACCCCGGGACTTTCTCCTACGAGCAGTACTTC. Translating it yields CASNPGTFSYEQYF.

This clone was found once. This rearrangement joins TRBV30 to TRBJ2-1, with 8 bases aligning to TRBD1. Germline-derived CDR1 and CDR2 are GTSNPN and SVGIG (reference sequence). V gave up 3 bases and J gave up 0 bases; unmatched junction bases: 7. This CDR3 contains 16 residues. The CDR3 DNA reads TGTGCCTGGAGGAGATACAGGGGGACCTCCTACAATGAGCAGTTCTTC. Amino acid sequence: CAWRRYRGTSYNEQFF. Full variable domain (outside the CDR3, taken from reference TRBV30 and TRBJ2-1): SQTIHQWPATLVQPVGSPLSLECTVEGTSNPNLYWYRQAAGRGLQLLFYSVGIGQISSEVPQNLSASRPQDRQFILSSKKLLLSDSGFYLCAWRRYRGTSYNEQFFGPGTRLTVL.

CDR3 nucleotide sequence: TGTGCCAGTAGTCACACAGGGGCAAGTGGCTACACCTTC. Protein product: CASSHTGASGYTF. The chain employs TRBV19 and TRBJ1-2; 7 nucleotides align to TRBD1. CDR3 length equals 13 residues. Germline assignment: CDR1 LNHDA and CDR2 SQIVND (reference sequence). V shed 5 bases and J 7 bases; nucleotides not matched to a gene: 7.

The CDR3, as DNA: TGCGCCAGCAGCTTCCAGGGGGGGCGGGAGACCCAGTACTTC. The encoded protein is CASSFQGGRETQYF. The chain employs TRBV5-1 and TRBJ2-5, with D perhaps being TRBD1 or TRBD2 (7 bases each). CDR3 length equals 14 residues. Germline V lookup: CDR1 SGHRS, CDR2 YFSETQ. The V end was cut by 2 bases, the J end by 5 bases, with 13 bases between. Full variable domain (rest looked up from reference TRBV5-1 and TRBJ2-5): KAGVTQTPRYLIKTRGQQVTLSCSPISGHRSVSWYQQTPGQGLQFLFEYFSETQRNKGNFPGRFSGRQFSNSRSEMNVSTLELGDSALYLCASSFQGGRETQYFGPGTRLLVL.

CDR3 bases: TGCGCCAGCAGCCCCCCGCTACTAGCGGACTATGGCACAGATACGCAGTATTTT. Its translation is CASSPPLLADYGTDTQYF. This chain uses TRBV5-1 with TRBJ2-3, with 8 bases that match TRBD2. Germline loops: CDR1 SGHRS, CDR2 YFSETQ. CDR3 length: 18 amino acids. After removal of 4 bases from V and 1 base from J, the junction contained 14 bases not matched to a gene.

This clone was recorded a few times. Its ends do not fully match the called genes, so a read error is possible. The chain couples TRBV7-3 to TRBJ1-1; no reliable D call. The CDR3 is made up of 13 amino acids. Germline CDR1 reads SGHTA; CDR2 reads FQGTGA. In DNA, the CDR3 is TGTGCCAGCAGCATAACTTCGGGTACGACAGCTTTCTTT. It translates to CASSITSGTTAFF.

This clone was found a few times. This chain uses TRBV2 with TRBJ2-5, with 7 bases that match TRBD2. Germline CDR1 is SNHLY and CDR2 is FYNNEI. CDR3 length: 16 amino acids. Trimming took 7 bases from V and 8 from J; bases not matched to a gene: 19. The CDR3 bases are TGTGCCAGCACCCCAGAAAGCGGGGCGGTCGTGGGAACCCAGTACTTC. It yields the protein CASTPESGAVVGTQYF.

This chain connects TRBV30 to TRBJ1-2; D is undetermined. Germline CDR1 and CDR2: GTSNPN and SVGIG (reference sequence). Trimming stripped 0 bases from V and 6 bases from J, with 11 bases between. The CDR3 runs to 13 residues. The CDR3 reads CAWSVAVNNGYTF. CDR3 bases: TGTGCCTGGAGTGTAGCAGTAAACAATGGCTACACCTTC. Full variable domain (outside the CDR3, taken from reference TRBV30 and TRBJ1-2): SQTIHQWPATLVQPVGSPLSLECTVEGTSNPNLYWYRQAAGRGLQLLFYSVGIGQISSEVPQNLSASRPQDRQFILSSKKLLLSDSGFYLCAWSVAVNNGYTFGSGTRLTVV.

The rearrangement links TRBV28 to TRBJ1-2; 8 bases map to TRBD1. V trimming: 1 base; J trimming: 8 bases; junction bases outside the gene matches: 9. This CDR3 has 15 amino acids. Germline CDR1 is MDHEN and CDR2 is SYDVKM. CDR3 coding DNA: TGTGCCAGCAGTTTATTTGGCAGGGGGCGGCAAGGCTACACCTTC. Its protein product is CASSLFGRGRQGYTF.

The rearrangement links TRBV11-3 to TRBJ2-1, with 13 bases matching TRBD2. CDR1 is SGHNT, CDR2 YENEEA, per germline. The CDR3 loop spans 15 amino acids. V shed 5 bases, J shed 10 bases, and the junction held 8 bases outside the gene matches. The CDR3 loop is CASSPRLAGGREQFF. The CDR3 DNA follows: TGTGCCAGCAGCCCGCGACTAGCGGGAGGAAGGGAGCAGTTCTTC.

This rearrangement joins TRBV28 to TRBJ2-7; 9 bases line up with TRBD1. This CDR3 region has 15 residues. V lost 4 bases and J lost 4; bases outside the gene matches: 8. The V gene's germline CDR1 is MDHEN and CDR2 SYDVKM. The CDR3 nucleotides are TGTGCCAGCAGTTCCGGACAGGGGATGTGGTACGAGCAGTACTTC. This codes for CASSSGQGMWYEQYF.

V and J are TRBV18 and TRBJ2-5; D remains unclear. The V end was cut by 3 bases, the J end by 4 bases, with 15 bases between. The CDR3 spans 15 residues. Germline V gene lookup returns CDR1 KGHSH and CDR2 LQKENI. In DNA form, the CDR3 reads TGTGCCAGCTCACCGTTCGGTCCGCCGGGAGAGACCCAGTACTTC. It is translated as CASSPFGPPGETQYF.

This clone came up once. The chain links TRBV6-5 to TRBJ2-1, with 8 nucleotides matching TRBD2. The CDR3 covers 15 residues. V lost 2 bases to trimming and J lost 2 bases; unmatched junction nucleotides: 2. Germline lookup yields CDR1 MNHEY and CDR2 SVGAGI. The CDR3 sequence: CASSYTGGPYNEQFF. As DNA, the CDR3 is TGTGCCAGCAGTTACACGGGGGGGCCCTACAATGAGCAGTTCTTC.

The chain recombines TRBV5-4 with TRBJ2-1, with 7 bases aligning to TRBD1. Germline V gives CDR1 SGHNT, CDR2 YYREEE (reference sequence). CDR3 size: 15 residues. Trimming at V came to 1 base and at J to 4 bases, leaving 5 bases not matched to a gene. The CDR3 coding sequence is TGTGCCAGCAGCTTGCACGGGACAGCATACAATGAGCAGTTCTTC. Amino acids: CASSLHGTAYNEQFF. The full variable domain, its missing parts supplied by reference TRBV5-4 and TRBJ2-1, is ETGVTQSPTHLIKTRGQQVTLRCSSQSGHNTVSWYQQALGQGPQFIFQYYREEENGRGNFPPRFSGLQFPNYSSELNVNALELDDSALYLCASSLHGTAYNEQFFGPGTRLTVL.